This T cell receptor beta chain was obtained from a study of CD8+CD57+ T cells in acquired aplastic anemia. The CDR3 has 14 residues. Deletions cut 1 base from V and 5 bases from J, with 9 bases between. Sequenced patients had shown CD8+CD57+ cell expansion by flow cytometry. The diagnosis in all patients was severe acquired aplastic anemia. The template for TCR beta VDJ and CDR3 sequence profiling was genomic DNA. Each CDR3 protein gets one entry after TCRdb re-called the reads with MiXCR. The profile shows some 160,000 distinct CDR3 sequences, roughly 45% of them singletons. This clonotype was seen repeatedly, ten times or more. Its target is unknown. Whole-study findings and limits: Patients and controls had CD8+ Simpson's diversity values that were not significantly distinct.

This chain links TRBV12-3 or TRBV12-4 with TRBJ1-5; D is ambiguous. This receptor was identified in a human donor with aplastic anemia. The sample taken for sequencing was sorted CD4+, CD8+, or CD8+CD57+ T cells (not recorded which) from PBMCs. CDR3 protein: CASSLVGKDQPQHF. For the CDR3, the DNA is TGTGCCAGCAGTTTAGTGGGGAAGGATCAGCCCCAGCATTTT.